This T cell receptor (beta chain) was identified during a study of T cell responses to AZD1222 COVID-19 vaccine. Points from the study as a whole: At 160-218 and 743-854, vaccine-associated CD4 TCRs were dominant, and they spanned spike. None of the repertoires were sampled until the peak T cell response had passed. The breadth and depth of Spike-specific TCRs increased once two AZD1222 doses had been given.

The data were produced by immunoSEQ multiplex PCR, yet TCRdb's version contains in-frame clones alone and is incomplete. This table holds 150,000 to 200,000 clones, about 92% found once. A word on this clone: Its antigen is not known.

V shed 5 bases, J shed 4 bases, and the junction held 7 bases outside the gene matches. Germline CDR1 reads SGHRS; CDR2 reads YFSETQ. The CDR3 covers 15 residues. The source material was peripheral blood, sampled 28 days after the second dose of the MenACWY control vaccine. This sequence originates from an adult who received the MenACWY meningococcal vaccine as a control. The chain combines TRBV5-1 with TRBJ2-1; 9 nucleotides align to TRBD1. The CDR3 is CASSQDRGAYNEQFF. CDR3 coding DNA: TGCGCCAGCAGTCAGGACAGGGGAGCTTACAATGAGCAGTTCTTC.